Given below is one TCR beta chain in context. Its antigen is currently unknown. This specimen belongs to a study of T cell responses to AZD1222 COVID-19 vaccine. Findings and limits, study-wide: Females made up more of the donors, who were largely white British, and clonal diversity may have come out too low.

Trimming took off 4 bases at V and 0 bases at J, with 4 bases between the two ends. CDR3 length: 12 residues. The germline gives CDR1 MNHEY, CDR2 SMNVEV (reference sequence). TCRdb's copy holds only in-frame clones and misses some; the assay was immunoSEQ multiplex PCR. This sample has roughly 97,000 clones, with approximately 93% found just once. The sequence was collected from an adult in good health. The chain carries TRBV27 and TRBJ2-7; D is uncertain. The starting material was peripheral blood, obtained on day 0 of AZD1222 vaccination. The CDR3 region is CASSSSSYEQYF. Written as DNA, the CDR3 is TGTGCCAGCAGTTCAAGCTCCTACGAGCAGTACTTC.